This T cell receptor beta chain originates from a study of blood T cell repertoires in COVID-19. Study in general: From the United States, Italy and Spain came samples of acute and convalescent COVID-19. From T cells, B-cell-depleted T cells, or PBMCs came the material, which was cDNA or gDNA.

Original data processing: Amplified reference gene primers provided the basis for estimating nucleated cell counts. Here immunoSEQ multiplex PCR was the method, and the copy in TCRdb shows in-frame clones only, minus some. The D gene and trimming were derived from the DNA, and the V and J assignments and clone size from that table. The table records 370,000 or so clones, 81% of them present only once. V lost 4 bases and J lost 7, with 8 bases in between. The CDR3 is 11 amino acids. The germline V gene encodes CDR1 SGDLS and CDR2 YYNGEE. The rearrangement uses TRBV9 and TRBJ2-5; D not certain. The receptor's source is a human donor with acute or convalescent COVID-19. The donor label of this sample is uncertain. The specimen was peripheral blood. The CDR3 loop reads CASSSTGTQYF. Written as DNA, the CDR3 is TGTGCCAGCAGCAGTACCGGGACCCAGTACTTC. Based on the CDR3 plus reference TRBV9 and TRBJ2-5, the full variable domain is DSGVTQTPKHLITATGQRVTLRCSPRSGDLSVYWYQQSLDQGLQFLIQYYNGEERAKGNILERFSAQQFPDLHSELNLSSLELGDSALYFCASSSTGTQYFGPGTRLLVL.